This TCR beta chain was observed in a study of T cell repertoires in cytomegalovirus infection. About the study: An indication of both CMV infection and matching HLA type came from public TCR beta signatures. Regarding the study as a whole: The study identified carriers of CMV plus the relevant HLA from cumulative public TCR beta family frequency. The response measured ex vivo was dominated by TCR beta clonotypes (HLA-C-restricted and CMV-specific).

TCRdb independently ran MiXCR on the reads; one entry per CDR3 protein. The data hold 680,000 or so distinct CDR3 sequences, with roughly 35% observed a single time. The CDR3 spans 12 residues, counting both ends. As for this clonotype: Its target is unknown. The CDR3 ends on some other residue instead of the conserved phenylalanine or tryptophan, so this is likely a read error. No DNA is shown, since the ends of the CDR3 on it are uncertain; the CDR3 is the one TCRdb lists.

Sequencing input: PBMCs. V is TRBV12-3 or TRBV12-4 and J is TRBJ2-1; the table's D call, TRBD1, has no DNA check behind it. This receptor was identified in a human donor in good health (CMV status not recorded). Some clones in this sample may be carry-over from other donors' samples. The CDR3 loop reads CASVTGYNEQLL.